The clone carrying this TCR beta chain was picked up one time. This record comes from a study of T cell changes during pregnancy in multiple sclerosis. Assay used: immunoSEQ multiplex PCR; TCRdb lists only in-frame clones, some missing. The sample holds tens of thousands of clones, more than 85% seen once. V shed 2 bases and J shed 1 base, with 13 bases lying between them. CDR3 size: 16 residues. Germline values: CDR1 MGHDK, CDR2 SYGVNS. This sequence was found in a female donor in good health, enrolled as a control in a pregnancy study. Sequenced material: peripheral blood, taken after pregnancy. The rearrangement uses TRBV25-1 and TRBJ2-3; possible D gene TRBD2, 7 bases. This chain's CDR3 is CASSEARRGRTDTQYF. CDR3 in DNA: TGTGCCAGCAGTGAAGCCAGGCGGGGGCGCACAGATACGCAGTATTTT.